This T cell receptor (beta chain) was captured in a study of T-cell reconstitution after alpha-beta-depleted transplantation in children. This clonotype was observed a few times. What it binds is unknown. Molecular barcoding with unique molecular identifiers was used for the TCRbeta library. TCRdb recomputed calls from the PCR reads with MiXCR, one row per CDR3 protein. The data contain roughly 420,000 distinct CDR3 sequences, about 17% of them singletons. Whole-study results and caveats: Several hundred rapidly expanded clones from non-depleted graft cells reportedly supplied alpha-beta T cells about two months post-transplant. Elevated TCRbeta diversity at day 60 was traced, in some patients, to surviving recipient T cells and thymic progenitors. Newly produced T cells mostly accounted for T-cell counts and diversity one year post-transplant.

The sequenced sample was PBMCs, mostly from graft donor cells, obtained 360 days after TCRalphabeta/CD19-depleted stem cell transplant. This clonotype originated in a boy under two years old who had a stem cell transplant for Wiskott-Aldrich syndrome, so the T cells may come from the graft donor.

The CDR3 protein is CASSSTHYEQYF. Here the CDR3 DNA reads TGTGCCAGCAGCTCTACCCATTACGAGCAGTACTTC. The V gene is TRBV7-9, the J gene TRBJ2-7; D remains unclear. The CDR3 has 12 residues. Trimming cost V 4 bases and J 4 bases, with 8 bases left between them. Per germline, CDR1 SEHNR and CDR2 FQNEAQ (reference sequence).